These 2 T cell receptor beta chains originate from one sample sequenced in a study of regulatory T cells in long-lasting Graves disease (dated by TCRdb to the early 2020s). The sample's time point label, in plain terms: newly diagnosed GD, antithyroid drugs for less than 3 months. For both TCR sequencing and RNA sequencing, RNA was extracted from PBMCs in TRIzol. Libraries were constructed by multiplex PCR. The instrument given in TCRdb is Illumina HiSeq 4000. CDR3 regions were amplified by Arm-PCR with iRepertoire HTBI primers to construct TCR beta libraries. TCRdb applied fastp at Q25 and MiXCR to the public reads, then kept only in-frame beta chains. Every CDR3 protein is listed once, alongside the most common genes and DNA of its rows. The sample contains hundreds of thousands of distinct CDR3 sequences, about 15% of them found a single time. The top ten hold 15% to 20% of the sample. The same sample was also studied in work on T cells in Graves' hyperthyroidism and ophthalmopathy.

This material consisted of peripheral blood mononuclear cells (PBMCs), taken at new diagnosis, from a patient treated with antithyroid drugs. The receptors were gathered from a woman in her thirties with Graves disease. Donor details come from another sample of the same person, matched by shared clones.

The V call is TRBV10-1, the J call TRBJ1-2; D unclear. CDR1 WNHNN and CDR2 SYGVQD come from the germline V gene (reference sequence). CDR3 length: 12 residues. V was shortened by 3 bases and J by 7 bases, with 9 bases between the two germline ends. CDR3 nucleotide sequence: TGCGCCAGCAGTGACTCGGGTTTTGGCTACACCTTC. Its protein is CASSDSGFGYTF.

Notes on this clonotype: Because it lacks the conserved phenylalanine or tryptophan at the end, this CDR3 is likely a read error. V and J are TRBV4-1 and TRBJ1-2; D is unclear. This CDR3 is 15 amino acids long. V was pared by 0 bases and J by 4 bases, with 12 bases between. CDR1 is MGHRA, CDR2 YSYEKL, per germline. CDR3 region: CASSQDTTDGYGYTL. The CDR3 region has the DNA TGCGCCAGCAGCCAAGATACAACGGATGGCTATGGCTACACCCTC.